The T cell receptor beta chain described here comes from a study of cytomegalovirus exposure and HLA in healthy donors. PCR used 60 Vbeta primers and 13 Jbeta primers. The assay was immunoSEQ multiplex PCR, and TCRdb's table has in-frame clones only and misses some. Of 200,000 or so clones listed, roughly 80% are singletons. This CDR3 has 17 residues. Germline V lookup: CDR1 SGDLS, CDR2 YYNGEE. Trimming cost V 0 bases and J 2 bases; bases outside gene matches: 5. The clonotype was recovered from a woman aged 40 to 55 in good health and CMV-seronegative. The chain combines TRBV9 with TRBJ2-5, with 12 bases matching TRBD2. The sequencing sample was made of PBMCs. CDR3: CASSVGGTSGYQETQYF. CDR3 nucleotide sequence: TGTGCCAGCAGCGTAGGGGGGACTAGCGGGTATCAAGAGACCCAGTACTTC. Filled out from reference TRBV9 and TRBJ2-5, the complete variable domain reads DSGVTQTPKHLITATGQRVTLRCSPRSGDLSVYWYQQSLDQGLQFLIQYYNGEERAKGNILERFSAQQFPDLHSELNLSSLELGDSALYFCASSVGGTSGYQETQYFGPGTRLLVL.